The next 10 T cell receptor beta chains were all read from a single sample in a study of CD8+ T cells in alopecia areata. The authors extracted RNA and reverse transcribed it into cDNA as the sequencing template. The repertoire was sequenced with immunoSEQ multiplex PCR; TCRdb's copy has only in-frame clones and lacks some. This sample carries 150,000 to 200,000 clones, around 60% of them seen once, and the ten largest clones take approximately 1.4%. This sample's treatment: oral pan-JAK inhibitor, 5-10 mg twice daily. The sequencing here drew on CD4+ T cells sorted from blood, taken between weeks 47 and 50, from a patient treated with tofacitinib. These receptor sequences come from a human donor with alopecia areata.

V is TRBV29-1 and J is TRBJ1-1, with unresolved D. The CDR3 sequence is 13 residues long. V was pared by 5 bases and J by 3 bases, with 13 bases between. Germline CDR1 is SQVTM and CDR2 is ANQGSEA. This CDR3 is CSVLSAGYTEAFF. DNA for the CDR3: TGCAGCGTTCTCTCTGCAGGTTACACTGAAGCTTTCTTT. The whole variable domain, remainder taken from reference TRBV29-1 and TRBJ1-1, is SAVISQKPSRDICQRGTSLTIQCQVDSQVTMMFWYRQQPGQSLTLIATANQGSEATYESGFVIDKFPISRPNLTFSTLTVSNMSPEDSSIYLCSVLSAGYTEAFFGQGTRLTVV.

This sequence joins TRBV30 and TRBJ1-1; D not resolved. V lost 3 bases to trimming and J lost 4 bases, with 12 bases between them. The germline V gene encodes CDR1 GTSNPN and CDR2 SVGIG (reference sequence). This CDR3 spans 13 amino acids. The CDR3 nucleotides are TGTGCCTGGAGCCCCAAGGGCCTCACTGAAGCTTTCTTT. Residues: CAWSPKGLTEAFF.

The chain is built from TRBV30 and TRBJ1-6; D is ambiguous. The V and J ends lost 2 bases and 7 bases respectively, with 3 bases between them. Germline V lookup: CDR1 GTSNPN, CDR2 SVGIG (reference sequence). The length of the CDR3 is 11 residues. The CDR3 reads CAWSLNSPLHF. The CDR3 nucleotides read TGTGCCTGGAGTCTGAATTCACCCCTCCACTTT.

CDR3 residues: CASSSLAESTDTQYF. The CDR3 DNA reads TGTGCCAGCAGCTCGCTAGCGGAGAGCACAGATACGCAGTATTTT. The chain recombines TRBV5-4 with TRBJ2-3; 7 bases align to TRBD2. After removal of 3 bases from V and 0 bases from J, the junction contained 4 bases not matched to a gene. CDR3 length equals 15 residues. Germline V CDR1 and CDR2: SGHNT, YYREEE (reference sequence). The whole variable domain, filled in from reference TRBV5-4 and TRBJ2-3, reads ETGVTQSPTHLIKTRGQQVTLRCSSQSGHNTVSWYQQALGQGPQFIFQYYREEENGRGNFPPRFSGLQFPNYSSELNVNALELDDSALYLCASSSLAESTDTQYFGPGTRLTVL.

This CDR3 is CASSFGHGVNTEAFF. The CDR3 bases are TGTGCCAGCAGTTTCGGACATGGGGTGAACACTGAAGCTTTCTTT. The chain couples TRBV27 to TRBJ1-1; D may be TRBD1 (5 bases). The CDR3 has 15 residues. Trimming shortened V by 3 bases and J by 0 bases, and 11 bases separated the two germline ends. Germline V gene data show CDR1 as MNHEY and CDR2 as SMNVEV (reference sequence).

This clone came up once. The chain carries TRBV27 and TRBJ1-5, with TRBD1 matching 8 bases. The CDR3 runs to 16 residues. Germline CDR1 is MNHEY and CDR2 is SMNVEV (reference sequence). V shed 10 bases and J 5 bases; nucleotides not matched to a gene: 16. Here the CDR3 reads CATSKRDRTPDQPQHF. For the CDR3, the DNA is TGTGCCACCTCCAAGCGGGACAGGACGCCAGATCAGCCCCAGCATTTT.

The J gene is TRBJ2-3, the V gene TRBV9, with no clear D. Germline V gene lookup returns CDR1 SGDLS and CDR2 YYNGEE. Between the trimmed V and J ends, which lost 1 base and 5 bases, there was a span of 17 bases. The CDR3 has 16 amino acids. CDR3: CASSVTSGEIGDTQYF. CDR3 DNA: TGTGCCAGCAGCGTAACGTCGGGCGAGATAGGAGATACGCAGTATTTT.

This sequence joins TRBV27 and TRBJ2-7; D call uncertain. Germline assignment: CDR1 MNHEY and CDR2 SMNVEV (reference sequence). V dropped 4 bases and J dropped 4 bases, with 14 bases sitting between them. This CDR3 region has 14 residues. The CDR3 DNA reads as TGTGCCAGCAGTTCGACCTTCGAACTGTACGAGCAGTACTTC. It specifies CASSSTFELYEQYF.

J is TRBJ1-2 and V is TRBV7-2; D is perhaps TRBD1 (5 bases). V shed 5 bases and J shed 4 bases, with 11 bases lying between them. CDR3 size: 13 residues. Germline CDR1 is SGHTA and CDR2 is FQGNSA. The chain's CDR3 is CASSPPGPYGYTF. In nucleotides, the CDR3 is TGTGCCAGCAGCCCCCCGGGGCCCTATGGCTACACCTTC.

The CDR3 reads CASSDGDPSYNEQFF. For the CDR3, the DNA is TGTGCCAGCAGTGACGGCGACCCCTCCTACAATGAGCAGTTCTTC. The chain uses TRBV2 and TRBJ2-1, with D unclear. The CDR3 consists of 15 residues. V lost 3 bases, J lost 0 bases, and 9 bases lay in between. Germline CDR1 SNHLY, CDR2 FYNNEI.